This T cell receptor beta chain derives from a study of cytomegalovirus exposure and HLA in healthy donors. Across the study: Falling in the Caucasian-associated ancestry cluster were less than 85% of around 370 genotyped donors.

As for this clone: Its antigen is not identified.

PCR amplification relied on 60 Vbeta primers (plus 13 Jbeta primers). Sequencing used immunoSEQ multiplex PCR; TCRdb keeps in-frame clones, though not all of them. The sample consists of approximately 170,000 clones, over 80% of them appearing once. Study-wide results and limits: Reports indicate that TCR beta sequences accurately predicted the HLA-A and HLA-B alleles of most subjects. The authors later linked a missense DCLRE1C variant to TCR beta V- and J-gene trimming. According to an earlier analysis, most TCR beta V segments yielded productive rearrangements about 87% or about 30% of the time.

V dropped 4 bases and J dropped 7 bases, with 10 bases sitting between them. CDR1 is SNHLY and CDR2 is FYNNEI in the germline V gene. This CDR3 contains 12 residues. The rearrangement joins TRBV2 to TRBJ1-1; D uncertain. The sample comprised PBMCs. This TCR was recovered from a boy between 2 and 10 years old in good health and CMV-seronegative. CDR3 residues: CASSGGGGEAFF. The CDR3 DNA reads as TGTGCCAGCAGTGGAGGAGGAGGTGAAGCTTTCTTT.